This TCR beta chain was identified in a study of control samples from healthy donors and cancer patients (dated by TCRdb to the early 2020s). After removal of 0 bases from V and 0 bases from J, the junction retains 2 bases not matched to a gene. From the germline V gene, CDR1 is SGHDN and CDR2 is FVKESK. The CDR3 contains 15 residues, cysteine and phenylalanine counted. The retained sequence is limited to the CDR3, 45 bases, with the frame set at the first base. About this clone: Its antigen has not been determined. Within one base of it there is no much larger clone, and no base qualities were kept.

Library preparation was by the immunoSEQ multiplex PCR assay. As stored in TCRdb, this immuneACCESS dataset retains in-frame rearrangements with V and J assigned. A fraction of the clones does not appear; measured against another copy, unresolved V genes explain less than half of the discrepancy, and the remainder lacks a known reason. This sample holds some 100,000 clones; roughly 92% were observed only once. Clones ranked in the top ten supply approximately 3% of the sample. Sequences were obtained from blood. This clonotype was obtained from a human donor in good health. The donor label of this sample is uncertain. Recombination linked TRBV14 to TRBJ2-7; 7 bases in between match TRBD2. For the CDR3, the sequence is CASSQDPGGSYEQYF. The DNA sequence is given as TGTGCCAGCAGCCAAGATCCGGGGGGCTCCTACGAGCAGTACTTC.